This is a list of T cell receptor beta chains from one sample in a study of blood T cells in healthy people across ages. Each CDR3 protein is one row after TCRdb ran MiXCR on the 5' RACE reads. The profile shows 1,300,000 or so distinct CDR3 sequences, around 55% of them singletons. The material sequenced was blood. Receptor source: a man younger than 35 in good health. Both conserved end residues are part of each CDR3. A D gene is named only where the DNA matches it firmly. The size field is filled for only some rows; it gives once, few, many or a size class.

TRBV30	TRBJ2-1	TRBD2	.	TGTGCACACCTAGCGGGAGGGCGACATGAGCAGTTCTTC	CAHLAGGRHEQFF
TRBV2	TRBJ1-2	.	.	TGTGCCAGCACACGGAGTACTAACTATGGCTACACCTTC	CASTRSTNYGYTF
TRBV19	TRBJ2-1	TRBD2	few	TGTGCCAGTAGTACCCTAGCGGGAGTAGACAATGAGCAGTTCTTC	CASSTLAGVDNEQFF
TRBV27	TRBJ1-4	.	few	TGTGCCAGCAGTTGGGGGATTAATGAAAAACTGTTTTTT	CASSWGINEKLFF
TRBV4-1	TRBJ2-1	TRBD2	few	TGCGCCAGCAGCCAATATAGCGGGAGGGCACATGAGCAGTTCTTC	CASSQYSGRAHEQFF
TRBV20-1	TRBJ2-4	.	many	TGCAGTGCTAGAGATCTCGAGGGGGGCATTCAGTACTTC	CSARDLEGGIQYF
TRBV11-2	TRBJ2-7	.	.	TGTGCCAGCAGCTTAGGGCCTGGGACTCCGCGCGCCTACGAGCAGTACTTC	CASSLGPGTPRAYEQYF
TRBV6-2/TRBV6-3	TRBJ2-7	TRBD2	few	TGTGCCAGCGGGGTACTAGCGGCCTCCTACGAGCAGTACTTC	CASGVLAASYEQYF
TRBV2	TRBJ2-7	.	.	TGTGCCAGCAGGGGAAGCTCCTACAATGAGCAGTACTTC	CASRGSSYNEQYF
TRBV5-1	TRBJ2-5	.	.	TGCGCCAGCAGCTTGGGGACAGACGCGACGGAAGAGACCCAGTACTTC	CASSLGTDATEETQYF
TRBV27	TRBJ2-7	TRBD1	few	TGTGCCAGCAGTTGGACAGGGGGCGACGAGCAGTACTTC	CASSWTGGDEQYF
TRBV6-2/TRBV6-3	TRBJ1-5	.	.	TGTGCCAGCAGTTCTTACAATGGCAATCAGCCCCAGCATTTT	CASSSYNGNQPQHF
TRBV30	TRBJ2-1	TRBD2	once	TGTGCCTGGAGCCGGACTAGGAGCTCCTACAATGAGCAGTTCTTC	CAWSRTRSSYNEQFF
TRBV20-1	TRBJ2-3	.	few	TGCAGTGCCACCCCGTTTCGACTAAGCACAGATACGCAGTATTTT	CSATPFRLSTDTQYF
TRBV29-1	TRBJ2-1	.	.	TGCAGCGTGGCCCATGGCAGGGGCTATGAGCAGTTCTTC	CSVAHGRGYEQFF
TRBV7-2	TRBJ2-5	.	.	TGTGCCAGCAGTTACACGAACCGTCGGGGGGAGACCCAGTACTTC	CASSYTNRRGETQYF
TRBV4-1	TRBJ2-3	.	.	TGCGCCAGCAGCCAAGCCGGAACTTTAGATACGCAGTATTTT	CASSQAGTLDTQYF
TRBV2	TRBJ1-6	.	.	TGTGCCAGCAGTGAAGAGTCGCCAGCGTATAATTCACCCCTCCACTTT	CASSEESPAYNSPLHF
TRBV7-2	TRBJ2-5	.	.	TGTGCCAGCAGCTTAATACGTAGACAAGAGACCCAGTACTTC	CASSLIRRQETQYF
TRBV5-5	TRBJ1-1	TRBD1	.	TGTGCCAGCAGCTGGAACAGGGGGTACACTGAAGCTTTCTTT	CASSWNRGYTEAFF
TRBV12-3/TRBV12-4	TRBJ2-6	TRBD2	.	TGTGCCAGCAGTTCACCCCTCGGGACTAGCGGGACCTCTGGGGCCAACGTCCTGACTTTC	CASSSPLGTSGTSGANVLTF
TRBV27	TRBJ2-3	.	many	TGTGCCAGCACCGACACAGATACGCAGTATTTT	CASTDTDTQYF
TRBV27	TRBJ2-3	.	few	TGTGCCAGCAGTTTAGGGGTCTACTCAGATACGCAGTATTTT	CASSLGVYSDTQYF
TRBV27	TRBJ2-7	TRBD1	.	TGTGCCAGCAGTTTCATTGGACAGGCCATCTACGAGCAGTACTTC	CASSFIGQAIYEQYF
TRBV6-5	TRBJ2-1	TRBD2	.	TGTGCCAGCAGTTGGTCCTCTAGCGGGGGGGGTGACAATGAGCAGTTCTTC	CASSWSSSGGGDNEQFF
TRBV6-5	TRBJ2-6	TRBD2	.	TGTGCCAGCAGTTATACTAGCGGGGGCTCTGGGGCCAACGTCCTGACTTTC	CASSYTSGGSGANVLTF
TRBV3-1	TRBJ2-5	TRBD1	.	TGTGCCAGCAGCCTTTTTGACAGGGACCTTCAAGAGACCCAGTACTTC	CASSLFDRDLQETQYF
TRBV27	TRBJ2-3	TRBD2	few	TGTGCCAGCAGTTTATCGCGGCTAGCGGGGCAGTCAGATACGCAGTATTTT	CASSLSRLAGQSDTQYF
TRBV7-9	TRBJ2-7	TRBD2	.	TGTGCCAGTAGCTTACGGGGGGGTAGCTCCTACGAGCAGTACTTC	CASSLRGGSSYEQYF
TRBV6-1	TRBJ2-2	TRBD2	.	TGTGCCAGCAGGAGGACTAGCGGGGAATGGAACACCGGGGAGCTGTTTTTT	CASRRTSGEWNTGELFF
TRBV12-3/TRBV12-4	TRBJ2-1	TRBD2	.	TGTGCCAGCAGTTTGGCTAGCGGAGTTACCCGAACAAGGGTGGATGAGCAGTTCTTC	CASSLASGVTRTRVDEQFF
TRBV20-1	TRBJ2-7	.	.	TGCAGTGCTAGAGTTGAACGTGGCGGATCCTACGAGCAGTACTTC	CSARVERGGSYEQYF
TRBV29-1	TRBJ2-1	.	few	TGCAGCGTTGAACAGAGAAATGAGCAGTTCTTC	CSVEQRNEQFF
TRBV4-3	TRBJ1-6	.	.	TGCGCCAGCAGCCAAGGGGGAGTGAGCTCCTATAATTCACCCCTCCACTTT	CASSQGGVSSYNSPLHF
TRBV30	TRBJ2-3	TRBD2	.	TGTGCCTGGAGTGCGACTAGCGGGTGGACAGATACGCAGTATTTT	CAWSATSGWTDTQYF
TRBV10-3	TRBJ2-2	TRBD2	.	TGTGCCTCTAGACTAGCGGAGAACACCGGGGAGCTGTTTTTT	CASRLAENTGELFF
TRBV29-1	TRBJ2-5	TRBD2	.	TGCAGCGTTGCCCTCCGGACTAGTGAGACCCAGTACTTC	CSVALRTSETQYF
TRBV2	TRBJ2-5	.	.	TGTGCCAGCTCCTCAACGGGGGGACAGACTCAAGAGACCCAGTACTTC	CASSSTGGQTQETQYF
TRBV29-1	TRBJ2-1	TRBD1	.	TGCAGCGGCGAACGACAGGGTACCCTCCCGGATGAGCAGTTCTTC	CSGERQGTLPDEQFF
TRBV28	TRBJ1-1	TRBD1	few	TGTGCCAGCAGTTCGGGACAGGGTAGCACTGAAGCTTTCTTT	CASSSGQGSTEAFF
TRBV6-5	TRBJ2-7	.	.	TGTGCCAGCATTAGTCGGACTCTCTTCAAGCAGTACTTC	CASISRTLFKQYF
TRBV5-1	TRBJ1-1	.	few	TGCGCCAGCAGCCCCACGGCGGTGGGTAACACTGAAGCTTTCTTT	CASSPTAVGNTEAFF